Below, 3 T cell receptor beta chains from the same sample are listed, as sequenced in a study of control samples from healthy donors and cancer patients. Produced via immunoSEQ multiplex PCR; TCRdb's table is partial and in-frame only. This table holds about 44,000 clones, approximately 87% found once. Material: PBMCs. These receptor sequences come from a woman aged 60-75 years with lung cancer.

This clone was observed once. The CDR3 loop is CASRPQGTSGYTF. The CDR3 coding sequence is TGTGCCAGCAGACCACAGGGTACGAGTGGCTACACCTTC. The chain combines TRBV2 with TRBJ1-2; D possibly corresponds to TRBD1 (6 bases). Germline V CDR1 and CDR2: SNHLY, FYNNEI. The CDR3 runs 13 residues. Trimming shortened V by 6 bases and J by 7 bases, and 15 bases separated the two germline ends.

This clone was detected a few times. The chain carries TRBV5-1 and TRBJ1-2; D remains ambiguous. With 1 base removed from V and 6 bases from J, the gap between germline ends came to 4 bases. CDR3 length: 11 amino acids. CDR1 is SGHRS, CDR2 YFSETQ, per germline. The CDR3 DNA reads as TGCGCCAGCAGCTTGACAGATGGCTACACCTTC. Translation gives CASSLTDGYTF.

This sequence joins TRBV7-9 and TRBJ1-2; D is undetermined. V was shortened by 5 bases and J by 2 bases, with 15 bases between the two germline ends. In germline, CDR1 is SEHNR, CDR2 FQNEAQ (reference sequence). The CDR3 totals 15 residues. CDR3 sequence (DNA): TGTGCCAGCAGCCTCGGGTCCGGGGTAAACTATGGCTACACCTTC. It translates to CASSLGSGVNYGYTF.